These T cell receptor beta chains were read from a single sample in a study of T cell responses to AZD1222 COVID-19 vaccine. Clones were sequenced by immunoSEQ multiplex PCR, and TCRdb holds only the in-frame ones, with some missing. The sample yields about 180,000 clones, roughly nine tenths seen once. Sequences were derived from peripheral blood, sampled on day 0 of AZD1222 vaccination. The source of these receptors is an adult in good health. Each CDR3 is given with its conserved first and last residue.

j_call	v_call	cdr3_aa
TRBJ2-1	TRBV19	CASSLLKGTSSFF
TRBJ1-4	TRBV19	CASSIGDRANEKLFF
TRBJ1-1	TRBV9	CASTREVGDTEAFF
TRBJ2-2	TRBV7-3	CASSLTGELFF
TRBJ1-2	TRBV27	CASSPRSTGDYGYTF
TRBJ1-2	TRBV30	CAWSLKPGQGIFGYTF
TRBJ1-5	TRBV2	CASSEDGGGNQPQHF
TRBJ2-3	TRBV15	CATSRDRGVMDTQYF
TRBJ2-1	TRBV30	CAWSVEGNEQFF
TRBJ2-2	TRBV30	CASRTKSYTGELFF
TRBJ2-3	TRBV6-1	CASSEVLGQGGTDTQYF
TRBJ1-5	TRBV28	CASTSGPGNQPQHF
TRBJ1-4	TRBV16	CASSQSKGQGTEKLFF
TRBJ2-1	TRBV6-6	CASRLNREPGNEQFF
TRBJ2-1	TRBV19	CASSIGGGTGLSYNEQFF
TRBJ2-1	TRBV7-9	CASRRGSGLRYNEQFF
TRBJ1-2	TRBV19	CASTRQGEKSGYTF
TRBJ2-5	TRBV7-8	CASSGGAGQETQYF
TRBJ1-1	TRBV7-9	CASTLLRTGYLNTEAFF
TRBJ1-2	TRBV9	CASSVTGSDYGYTF
TRBJ2-1	TRBV7-9	CASSLTSGAFGEQFF
TRBJ2-2	TRBV7-9	CASSLVREPTGELFF
TRBJ2-5	TRBV7-2	CASSPFLGDETQYF
TRBJ1-1	TRBV7-9	CASSLMVRETEAFF
TRBJ1-5	TRBV15	CATSGQRASNQPQHF
TRBJ2-5	TRBV5-1	CASSSGAQQETQYF
TRBJ1-4	TRBV7-3	CASSLYPNEKLFF
TRBJ2-1	TRBV18	CASSPVVSVDNEQFF
TRBJ2-1	TRBV3-1/TRBV3-2	CASSREGGGNEQFF
TRBJ1-2	TRBV11-2	CASSSLEGIGNGYTF
TRBJ1-2	TRBV5-1	CASSKEGQVYGYTF
TRBJ1-1	TRBV2	CASRRLENTEAFF
TRBJ2-2	TRBV4-1	CASSQDTSGGNTGELFF
TRBJ2-6	TRBV21-1	CASSRPGSGANVLTF
TRBJ1-2	TRBV30	CAWSEGANYGYTF
TRBJ1-3	TRBV3-1/TRBV3-2	CASSQDNGVRSGNTIYF
TRBJ2-1	TRBV6-2/TRBV6-3	CASSSGPKSSYNEQFF
TRBJ2-7	TRBV9	CASGPGTPVGSSYEQYF
TRBJ1-2	TRBV19	CASVVRGGYGYTF
TRBJ2-3	TRBV4-2	CASSQEVATDTQYF
TRBJ1-5	TRBV30	CACHYGAAGQPQHF
TRBJ2-3	TRBV7-2	CASSLGGGGTDTQYF
TRBJ2-3	TRBV5-1	CATKAGPATDTQYF
TRBJ2-1	TRBV4-1	CASSQVPMRGSYNEQFF
TRBJ1-3	TRBV28	CAGPEGRDSGNTIYF
TRBJ2-7	TRBV18	CASSPVSYEQYF
TRBJ1-5	TRBV5-3	CARSLGGRGRESNQPQHF
TRBJ1-3	TRBV6-2/TRBV6-3	CASSYGQTSGNTIYF
TRBJ2-5	TRBV13	CASSYGHPETQYF
TRBJ1-5	TRBV19	CASSPSRGPQGQPQHF